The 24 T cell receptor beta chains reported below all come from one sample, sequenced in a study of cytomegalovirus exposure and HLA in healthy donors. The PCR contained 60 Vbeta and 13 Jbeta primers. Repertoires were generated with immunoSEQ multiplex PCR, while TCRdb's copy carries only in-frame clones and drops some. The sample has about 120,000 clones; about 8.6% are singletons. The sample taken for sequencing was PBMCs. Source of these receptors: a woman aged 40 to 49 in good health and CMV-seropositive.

The CDR3 DNA sequence: TGTGCCAGCTCTCGACAGGGGGAAAGTGGTCAGCCCCAGCATTTT. This translates into CASSRQGESGQPQHF. The chain combines TRBV18 with TRBJ1-5; TRBD1 matches at 9 bases. The V segment lost 6 bases and the J segment 6 bases; nucleotides outside the gene matches: 9. Germline-derived CDR1 and CDR2 are KGHSH and LQKENI. There are 15 residues in the CDR3.

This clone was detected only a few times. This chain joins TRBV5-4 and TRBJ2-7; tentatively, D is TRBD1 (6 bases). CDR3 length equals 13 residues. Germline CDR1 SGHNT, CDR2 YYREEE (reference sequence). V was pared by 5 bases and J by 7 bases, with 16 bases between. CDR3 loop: CASSIDRTGEQYF. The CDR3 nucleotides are TGTGCCAGCAGTATAGACAGGACGGGGGAGCAGTACTTC. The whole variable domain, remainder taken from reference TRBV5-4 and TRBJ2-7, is ETGVTQSPTHLIKTRGQQVTLRCSSQSGHNTVSWYQQALGQGPQFIFQYYREEENGRGNFPPRFSGLQFPNYSSELNVNALELDDSALYLCASSIDRTGEQYFGPGTRLTVT.

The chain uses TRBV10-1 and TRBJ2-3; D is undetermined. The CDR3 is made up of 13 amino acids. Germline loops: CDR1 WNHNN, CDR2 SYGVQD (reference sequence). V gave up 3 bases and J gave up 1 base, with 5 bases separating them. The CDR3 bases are TGCGCCAGCAGTGACGGTGGCACAGATACGCAGTATTTT. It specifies CASSDGGTDTQYF.

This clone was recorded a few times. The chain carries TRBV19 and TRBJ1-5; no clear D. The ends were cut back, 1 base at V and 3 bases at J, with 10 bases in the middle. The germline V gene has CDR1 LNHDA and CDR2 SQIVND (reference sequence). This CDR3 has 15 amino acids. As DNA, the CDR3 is TGTGCCAGTAGTATAGGCGCCAGGCACAATCAGCCCCAGCATTTT. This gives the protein CASSIGARHNQPQHF.

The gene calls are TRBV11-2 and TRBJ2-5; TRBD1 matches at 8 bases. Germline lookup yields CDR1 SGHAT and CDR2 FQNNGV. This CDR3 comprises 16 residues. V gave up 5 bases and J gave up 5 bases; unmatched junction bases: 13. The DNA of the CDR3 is TGTGCCAGCAGCACCGGACAGGGAGAGGTGTGGGAGACCCAGTACTTC. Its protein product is CASSTGQGEVWETQYF.

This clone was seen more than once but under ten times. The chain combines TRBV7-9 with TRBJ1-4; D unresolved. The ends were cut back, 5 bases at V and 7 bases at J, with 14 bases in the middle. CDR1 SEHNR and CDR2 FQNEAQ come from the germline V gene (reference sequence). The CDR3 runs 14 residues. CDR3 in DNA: TGTGCCAGCAGCCCGATCGACCGGGGTGAAAAACTGTTTTTT. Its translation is CASSPIDRGEKLFF.

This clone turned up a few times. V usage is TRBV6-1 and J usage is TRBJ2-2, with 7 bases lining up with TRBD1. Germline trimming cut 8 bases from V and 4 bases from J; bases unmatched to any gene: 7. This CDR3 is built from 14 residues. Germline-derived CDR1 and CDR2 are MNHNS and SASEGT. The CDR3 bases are TGTGCCAGCCTTGACAGGGCGGCCACCGGGGAGCTGTTTTTT. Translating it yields CASLDRAATGELFF.

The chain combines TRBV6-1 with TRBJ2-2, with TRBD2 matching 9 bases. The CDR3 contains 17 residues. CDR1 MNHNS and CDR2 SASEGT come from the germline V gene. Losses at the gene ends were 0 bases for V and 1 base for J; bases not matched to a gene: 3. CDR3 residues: CASSEALAGLNTGELFF. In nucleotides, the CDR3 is TGTGCCAGCAGTGAAGCCCTAGCGGGGCTGAACACCGGGGAGCTGTTTTTT.

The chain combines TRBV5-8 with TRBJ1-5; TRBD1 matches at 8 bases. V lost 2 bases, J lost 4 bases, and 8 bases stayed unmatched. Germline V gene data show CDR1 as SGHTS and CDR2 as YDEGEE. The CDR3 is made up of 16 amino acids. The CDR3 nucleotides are TGTGCCAGCAGCTTATTTCTCGACAGGGGAAATCAGCCCCAGCATTTT. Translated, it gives CASSLFLDRGNQPQHF.

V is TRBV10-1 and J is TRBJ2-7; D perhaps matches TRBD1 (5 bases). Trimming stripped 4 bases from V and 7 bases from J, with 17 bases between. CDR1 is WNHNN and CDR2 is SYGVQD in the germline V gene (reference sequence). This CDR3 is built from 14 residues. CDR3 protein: CASSAPGGAREQYF. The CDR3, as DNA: TGCGCCAGCAGTGCGCCGGGTGGGGCGCGAGAGCAGTACTTC.

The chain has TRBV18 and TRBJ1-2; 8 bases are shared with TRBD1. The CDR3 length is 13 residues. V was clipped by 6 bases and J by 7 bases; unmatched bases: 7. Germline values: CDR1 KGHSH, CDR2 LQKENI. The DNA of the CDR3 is TGTGCCAGCTCCCCAGGACAGGGAGGTGGCTACACCTTC. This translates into CASSPGQGGGYTF.

The chain's CDR3 is CASSRPGTSGNIQYF. The CDR3 DNA reads TGTGCCAGCAGTCGACCGGGGACTAGCGGGAACATTCAGTACTTC. V usage is TRBV6-5 and J usage is TRBJ2-4, with TRBD2 identical over 12 bases. Germline V gives CDR1 MNHEY, CDR2 SVGAGI. The trim removed 5 bases at V and 7 bases at J, leaving 6 bases unmatched. The CDR3 runs to 15 residues.

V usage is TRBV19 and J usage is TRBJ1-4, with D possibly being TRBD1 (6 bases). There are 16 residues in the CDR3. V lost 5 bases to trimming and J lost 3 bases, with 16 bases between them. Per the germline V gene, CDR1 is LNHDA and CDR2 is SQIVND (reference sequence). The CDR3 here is CASSFYRGAANEKLFF. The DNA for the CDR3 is TGTGCCAGTAGTTTCTACCGGGGGGCGGCTAATGAAAAACTGTTTTTT.

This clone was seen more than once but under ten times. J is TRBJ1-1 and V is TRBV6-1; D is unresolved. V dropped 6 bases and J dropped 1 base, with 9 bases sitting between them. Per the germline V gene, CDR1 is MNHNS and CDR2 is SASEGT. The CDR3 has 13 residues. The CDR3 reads CASRGSGNTEAFF. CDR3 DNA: TGTGCCAGCAGGGGAAGCGGGAACACTGAAGCTTTCTTT.

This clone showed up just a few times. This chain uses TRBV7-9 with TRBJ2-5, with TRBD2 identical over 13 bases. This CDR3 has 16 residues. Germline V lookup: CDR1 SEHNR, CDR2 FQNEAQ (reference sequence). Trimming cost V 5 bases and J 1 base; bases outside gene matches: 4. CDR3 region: CASSARTSGGQETQYF. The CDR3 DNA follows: TGTGCCAGCAGCGCCAGGACTAGCGGGGGCCAAGAGACCCAGTACTTC.

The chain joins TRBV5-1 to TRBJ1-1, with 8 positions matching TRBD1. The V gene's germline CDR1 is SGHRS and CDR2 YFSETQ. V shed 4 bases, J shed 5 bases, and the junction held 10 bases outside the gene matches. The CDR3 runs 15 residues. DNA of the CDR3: TGCGCCAGCAGCCAAGGACAGGGCCGGGGAACTGAAGCTTTCTTT. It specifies CASSQGQGRGTEAFF. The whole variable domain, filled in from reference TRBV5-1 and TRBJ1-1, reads KAGVTQTPRYLIKTRGQQVTLSCSPISGHRSVSWYQQTPGQGLQFLFEYFSETQRNKGNFPGRFSGRQFSNSRSEMNVSTLELGDSALYLCASSQGQGRGTEAFFGQGTRLTVV.

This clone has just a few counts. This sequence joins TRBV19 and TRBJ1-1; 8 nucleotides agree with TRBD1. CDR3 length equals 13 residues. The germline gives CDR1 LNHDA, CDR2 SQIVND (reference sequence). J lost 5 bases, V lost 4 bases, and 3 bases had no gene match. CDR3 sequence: CASSTTGETEAFF. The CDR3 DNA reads TGTGCCAGTAGTACGACAGGGGAAACTGAAGCTTTCTTT.

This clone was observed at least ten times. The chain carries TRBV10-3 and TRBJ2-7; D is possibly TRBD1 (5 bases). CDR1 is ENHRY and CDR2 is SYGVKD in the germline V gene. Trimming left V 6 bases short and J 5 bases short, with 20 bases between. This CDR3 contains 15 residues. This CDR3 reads CAISPRASRVDEQYF. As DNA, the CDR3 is TGTGCCATCAGCCCCCGTGCGAGCAGGGTTGACGAGCAGTACTTC.

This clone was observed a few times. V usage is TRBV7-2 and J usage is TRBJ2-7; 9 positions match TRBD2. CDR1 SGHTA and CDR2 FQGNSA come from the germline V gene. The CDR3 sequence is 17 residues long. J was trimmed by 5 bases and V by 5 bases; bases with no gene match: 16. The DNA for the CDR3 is TGTGCCAGCAGCCCCCGCGGGGGGGCTTATACAGTCCACGAGCAGTACTTC. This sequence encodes CASSPRGGAYTVHEQYF.

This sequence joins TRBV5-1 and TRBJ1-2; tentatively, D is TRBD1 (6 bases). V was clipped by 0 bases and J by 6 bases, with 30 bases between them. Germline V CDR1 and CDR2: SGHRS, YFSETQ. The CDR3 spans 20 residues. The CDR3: CASSLEGATLWDKLFNGYTF. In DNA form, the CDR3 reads TGCGCCAGCAGCTTGGAGGGTGCGACGCTTTGGGACAAGCTCTTTAATGGCTACACCTTC.

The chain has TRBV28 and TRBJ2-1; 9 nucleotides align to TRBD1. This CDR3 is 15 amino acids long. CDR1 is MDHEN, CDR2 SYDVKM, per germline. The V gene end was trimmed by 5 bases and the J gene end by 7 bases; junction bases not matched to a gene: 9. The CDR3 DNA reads TGTGCCAGCAGTCACCCGCCCGGGACAGGGAATGAGCAGTTCTTC. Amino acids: CASSHPPGTGNEQFF.

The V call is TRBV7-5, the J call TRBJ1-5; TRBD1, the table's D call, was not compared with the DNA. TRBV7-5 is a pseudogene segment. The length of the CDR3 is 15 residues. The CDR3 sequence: CVSVPRDRFNQPQHF. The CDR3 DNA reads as TGTGTCAGCGTGCCCCGGGACAGGTTCAATCAGCCCCAGCATTTT.

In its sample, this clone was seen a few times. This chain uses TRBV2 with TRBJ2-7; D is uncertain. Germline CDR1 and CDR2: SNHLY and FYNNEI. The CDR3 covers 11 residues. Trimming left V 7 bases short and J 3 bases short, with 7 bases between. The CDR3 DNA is TGTGCCAGCACCCCCGGCTACGAGCAGTACTTC. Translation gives CASTPGYEQYF.

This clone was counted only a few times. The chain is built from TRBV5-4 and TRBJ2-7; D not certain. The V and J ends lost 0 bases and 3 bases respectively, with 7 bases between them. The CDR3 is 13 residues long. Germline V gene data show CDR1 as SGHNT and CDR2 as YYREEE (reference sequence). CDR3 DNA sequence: TGTGCCAGCAGCTTGGGGCAGATCTACGAGCAGTACTTC. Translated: CASSLGQIYEQYF.